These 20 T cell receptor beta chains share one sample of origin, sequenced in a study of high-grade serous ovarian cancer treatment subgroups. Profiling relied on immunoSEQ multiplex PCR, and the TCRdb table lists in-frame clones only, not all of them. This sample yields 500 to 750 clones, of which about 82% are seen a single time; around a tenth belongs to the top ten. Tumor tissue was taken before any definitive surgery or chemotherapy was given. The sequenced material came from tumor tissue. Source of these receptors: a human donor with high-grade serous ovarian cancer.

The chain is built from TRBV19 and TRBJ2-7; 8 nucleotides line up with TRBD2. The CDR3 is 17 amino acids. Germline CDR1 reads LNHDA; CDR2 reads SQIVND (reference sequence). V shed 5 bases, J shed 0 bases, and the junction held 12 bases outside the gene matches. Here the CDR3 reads CASSPGFLAGYSYEQYF. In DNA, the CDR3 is TGTGCCAGTAGTCCGGGTTTCCTAGCGGGTTACTCCTACGAGCAGTACTTC.

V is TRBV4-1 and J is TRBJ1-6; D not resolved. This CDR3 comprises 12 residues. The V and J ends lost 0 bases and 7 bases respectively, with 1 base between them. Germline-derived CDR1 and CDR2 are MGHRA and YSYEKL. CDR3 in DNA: TGCGCCAGCAGCCAAGACAATTCACCCCTCCACTTT. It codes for CASSQDNSPLHF.

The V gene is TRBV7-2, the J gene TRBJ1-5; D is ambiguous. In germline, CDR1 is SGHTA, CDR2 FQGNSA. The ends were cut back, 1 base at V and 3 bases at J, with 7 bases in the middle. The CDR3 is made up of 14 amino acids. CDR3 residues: CASSLVPLNQPQHF. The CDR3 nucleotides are TGTGCCAGCAGCTTAGTTCCCCTCAATCAGCCCCAGCATTTT.

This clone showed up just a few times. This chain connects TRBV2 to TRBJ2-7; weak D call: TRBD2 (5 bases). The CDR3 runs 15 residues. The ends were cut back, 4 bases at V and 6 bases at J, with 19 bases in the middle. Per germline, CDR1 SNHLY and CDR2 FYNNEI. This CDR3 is CASSAGWSGNGEQYF. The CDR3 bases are TGTGCCAGCAGTGCAGGATGGTCGGGGAACGGCGAGCAGTACTTC.

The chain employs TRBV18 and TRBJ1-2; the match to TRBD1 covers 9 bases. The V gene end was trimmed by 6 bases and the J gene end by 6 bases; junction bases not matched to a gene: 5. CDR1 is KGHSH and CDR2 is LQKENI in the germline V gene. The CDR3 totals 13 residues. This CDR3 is CASSLQGANGYTF. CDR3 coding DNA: TGTGCCAGCTCCCTACAGGGGGCGAATGGCTACACCTTC.

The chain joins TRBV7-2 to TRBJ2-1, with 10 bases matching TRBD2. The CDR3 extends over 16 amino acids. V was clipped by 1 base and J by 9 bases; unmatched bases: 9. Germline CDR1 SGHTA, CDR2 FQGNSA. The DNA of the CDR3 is TGTGCCAGCAGCTTAGAAGTGACTAGCGGGTTTAGTGAGCAGTTCTTC. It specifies CASSLEVTSGFSEQFF. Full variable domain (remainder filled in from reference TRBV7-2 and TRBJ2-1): GAGVSQSPSNKVTEKGKDVELRCDPISGHTALYWYRQSLGQGLEFLIYFQGNSAPDKSGLPSDRFSAERTGGSVSTLTIQRTQQEDSAVYLCASSLEVTSGFSEQFFGPGTRLTVL.

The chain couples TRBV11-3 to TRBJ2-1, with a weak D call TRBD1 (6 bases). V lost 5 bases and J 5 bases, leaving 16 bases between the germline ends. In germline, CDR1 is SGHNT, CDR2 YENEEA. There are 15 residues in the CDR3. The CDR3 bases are TGTGCCAGCAGCGCCCAGGGGTCCCCGCACAATGAGCAGTTCTTC. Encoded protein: CASSAQGSPHNEQFF.

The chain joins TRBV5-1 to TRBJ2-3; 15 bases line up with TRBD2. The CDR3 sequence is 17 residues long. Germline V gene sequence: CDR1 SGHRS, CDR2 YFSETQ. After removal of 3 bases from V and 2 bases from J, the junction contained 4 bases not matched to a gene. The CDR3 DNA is TGCGCCAGCAGCTCGGGACTAGCGGGGGGTGACACAGATACGCAGTATTTT. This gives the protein CASSSGLAGGDTDTQYF.

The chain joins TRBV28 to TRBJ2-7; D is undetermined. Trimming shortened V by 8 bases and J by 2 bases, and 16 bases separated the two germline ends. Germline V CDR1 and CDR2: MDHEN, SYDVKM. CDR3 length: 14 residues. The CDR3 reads CASGPSGPTYEQYF. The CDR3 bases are TGTGCCAGCGGACCCTCCGGGCCTACCTACGAGCAGTACTTC.

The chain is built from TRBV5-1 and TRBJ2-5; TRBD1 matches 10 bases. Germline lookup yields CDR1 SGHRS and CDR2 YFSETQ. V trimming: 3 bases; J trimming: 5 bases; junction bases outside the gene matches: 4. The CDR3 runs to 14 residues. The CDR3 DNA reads TGCGCCAGCAGCTCCGGACAGGGGGGGGAGACCCAGTACTTC. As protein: CASSSGQGGETQYF.

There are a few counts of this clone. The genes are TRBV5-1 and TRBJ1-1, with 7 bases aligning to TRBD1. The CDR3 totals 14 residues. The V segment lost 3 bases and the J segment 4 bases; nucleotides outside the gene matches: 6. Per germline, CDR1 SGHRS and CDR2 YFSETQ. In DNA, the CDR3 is TGCGCCAGCAGCTCGCAGGGGGTCCGCACTGAAGCTTTCTTT. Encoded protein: CASSSQGVRTEAFF. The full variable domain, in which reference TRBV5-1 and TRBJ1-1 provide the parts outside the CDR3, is KAGVTQTPRYLIKTRGQQVTLSCSPISGHRSVSWYQQTPGQGLQFLFEYFSETQRNKGNFPGRFSGRQFSNSRSEMNVSTLELGDSALYLCASSSQGVRTEAFFGQGTRLTVV.

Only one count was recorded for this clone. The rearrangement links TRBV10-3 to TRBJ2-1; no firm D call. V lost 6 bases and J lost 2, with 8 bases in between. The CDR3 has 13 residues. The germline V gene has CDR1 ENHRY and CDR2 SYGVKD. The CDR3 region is CAIRDLAYNEQFF. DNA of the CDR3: TGTGCCATCAGGGACCTAGCCTACAATGAGCAGTTCTTC.

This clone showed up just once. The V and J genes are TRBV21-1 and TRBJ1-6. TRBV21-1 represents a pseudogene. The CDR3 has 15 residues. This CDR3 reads CASRLHIHHNSPLHF. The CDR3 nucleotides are TGTGCCAGCAGGCTACACATACATCATAATTCACCCCTCCACTTT.

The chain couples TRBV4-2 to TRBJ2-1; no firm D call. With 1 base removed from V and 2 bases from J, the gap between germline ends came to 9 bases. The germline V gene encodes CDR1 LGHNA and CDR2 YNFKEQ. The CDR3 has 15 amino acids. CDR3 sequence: CASSQGQEPYNEQFF. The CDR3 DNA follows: TGTGCCAGCAGCCAAGGGCAGGAGCCCTACAATGAGCAGTTCTTC.

CDR3 DNA: TGCGCCAGCAGCCAAGATGGACTAGCGAGGAATGAGCAGTTCTTC. Amino acid sequence: CASSQDGLARNEQFF. The genes are TRBV4-3 and TRBJ2-1, with 9 bases aligning to TRBD2. Germline loops: CDR1 LGHNA, CDR2 YSLEER. The CDR3 has 15 amino acids. The V and J ends lost 0 bases and 7 bases, in that order; junction bases with no gene match: 4.

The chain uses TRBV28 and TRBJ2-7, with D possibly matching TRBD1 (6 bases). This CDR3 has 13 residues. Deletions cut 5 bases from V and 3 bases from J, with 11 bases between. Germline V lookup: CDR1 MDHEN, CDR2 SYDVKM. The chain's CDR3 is CASSTHRDYEQYF. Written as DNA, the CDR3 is TGTGCCAGCAGTACCCACAGGGACTACGAGCAGTACTTC.

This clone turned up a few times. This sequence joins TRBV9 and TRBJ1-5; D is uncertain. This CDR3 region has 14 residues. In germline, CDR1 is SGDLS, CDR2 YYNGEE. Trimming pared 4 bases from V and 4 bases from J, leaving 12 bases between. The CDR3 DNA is TGTGCCAGCAGCTATACCTGGGGTAATCAGCCCCAGCATTTT. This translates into CASSYTWGNQPQHF.

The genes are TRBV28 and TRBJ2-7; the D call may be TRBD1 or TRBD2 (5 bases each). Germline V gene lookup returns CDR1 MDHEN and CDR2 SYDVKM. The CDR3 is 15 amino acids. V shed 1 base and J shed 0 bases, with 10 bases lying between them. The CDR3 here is CASSLSGTNSYEQYF. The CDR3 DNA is TGTGCCAGCAGTTTATCCGGGACCAACTCCTACGAGCAGTACTTC.

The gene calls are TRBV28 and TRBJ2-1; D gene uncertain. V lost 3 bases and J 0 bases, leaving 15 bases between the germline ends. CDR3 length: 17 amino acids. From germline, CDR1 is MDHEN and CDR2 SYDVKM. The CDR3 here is CASSFPGKRVSYNEQFF. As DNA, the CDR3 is TGTGCCAGCAGTTTCCCCGGAAAGCGAGTCTCCTACAATGAGCAGTTCTTC.

CDR3 amino acids: CASSLVGAGGANVLTF. CDR3 sequence (DNA): TGTGCCAGCAGCTTAGTCGGGGCGGGTGGGGCCAACGTCCTGACTTTC. The chain links TRBV7-3 to TRBJ2-6; either TRBD1 or TRBD2 may fit D (5 bases each). This CDR3 has 16 residues. CDR1 and CDR2 (germline): SGHTA, FQGTGA. Trimming removed 2 bases from V and 3 bases from J, with 11 bases in between.